This T cell receptor (beta chain) derives from a study of monozygotic twins with inflammatory bowel disease. Whole blood without T cell sorting served as the source of isolated total RNA. TCRalpha and TCRbeta cDNA was put through two nested PCRs of 16 and 9 cycles. One entry per CDR3 protein, without DNA, is what TCRdb gives after re-calling the 5' RACE reads. The sample shows over 350,000 distinct CDR3 sequences, and approximately 2.4% sits with its ten largest clones. Study-wide results and limits: Especially with disease activity, IBD patients had fewer clonotypes in common with others than healthy twins did.

The CDR3 totals 13 residues. Comments on this clonotype: Its antigen is still unknown.

The V call is TRBV12-3 or TRBV12-4, the J call TRBJ2-2; the TCRdb call, TRBD1, lacks DNA for checking. The material sequenced was blood. The receptor was derived from a human donor with ulcerative colitis or Crohn's disease, or a healthy co-twin of an affected twin (not recorded which). The CDR3 reads CASIRAATGELFF.